In this sample, the clone carrying this T cell receptor (beta chain) turned up many times. Its antigen is undetermined. The TCR library protocol attached unique molecular identifiers to the individual cDNA molecules. Using its own MiXCR run on the 5' RACE reads, TCRdb lists one record per CDR3 protein. The data show roughly 46,000 distinct CDR3 sequences, 7% to 7.5% seen once. These data originate in a study of early T cells in non-severe SARS-CoV-2 infection. Study conclusions and caveats: Anti-spike CD8 specificities were favored by VDJdb matching, whose results missed private and CD4 specificities.

Deletions cut 0 bases from V and 6 bases from J, with 11 bases between. The CDR3 sequence is 15 residues long. Germline-derived CDR1 and CDR2 are SGHTA and FQGNSA. Material: whole blood. This TCR was sampled from an adult who was a healthcare worker with PCR-confirmed SARS-CoV-2 infection or an uninfected control (not recorded which). The chain has TRBV7-2 and TRBJ2-2; D gene uncertain. The CDR3 region has the DNA TGTGCCAGCAGCTTAGCCGGACCCCGCGCCGGGGAGCTGTTTTTT. This sequence encodes CASSLAGPRAGELFF.